Each of the 17 T cell receptor beta chains below was sequenced from the same sample in a study of T cells expressing NK-cell markers. Using the 5' RACE reads, TCRdb records one entry per CDR3 protein without DNA. Across fewer than 300,000 distinct CDR3 sequences, the top ten clones capture roughly 4.2% of the sample. Sequenced material: blood T cells: a sorted CD56 or NKG2C T cell subset, CD4+ or CD8+ T cells, or bulk PBMC T cells (not recorded which). The receptors stem from a woman between 18 and 69 years old in good health.

This chain links TRBV25-1 with TRBJ1-2. The CDR3 length is 12 residues. The germline CDR1 and CDR2 sequences are MGHDK and SYGVNS. CDR3 amino acids: CASSTSAYGYTF.

V usage is TRBV20-1 and J usage is TRBJ2-5; the D gene TCRdb calls, TRBD2, cannot be checked with no DNA. There are 15 residues in the CDR3. CDR1 DFQATT and CDR2 SNEGSKA come from the germline V gene (reference sequence). The CDR3 here is CSARDSRPRGETQYF.

This chain joins TRBV6-5 and TRBJ1-2. The CDR3 consists of 12 residues. From germline, CDR1 is MNHEY and CDR2 SVGAGI. The CDR3 spells CASSYGDGGYTF.

The V gene is TRBV30, the J gene TRBJ1-1. Germline CDR1 and CDR2: GTSNPN and SVGIG (reference sequence). The length of the CDR3 is 13 residues. The CDR3 region is CAWSVRGNTEAFF.

The chain is built from TRBV12-3 or TRBV12-4 and TRBJ2-5; TCRdb picks TRBD2, but there is no DNA to check that call. This CDR3 spans 19 amino acids. CDR3 region: CASSLALLVGLAGGETQYF.

The chain links TRBV7-6 to TRBJ2-1; TCRdb reports TRBD2, a call that lacks DNA to check it against. Germline assignment: CDR1 SGHVS and CDR2 FNYEAQ. The CDR3 runs to 16 residues. The chain's CDR3 is CASSLVSGPFNTMLFF.

This chain uses TRBV7-2 with TRBJ2-3. The CDR3 extends over 14 amino acids. Germline V CDR1 and CDR2: SGHTA, FQGNSA. CDR3 region: CASSATLATDTQYF.

V is TRBV4-3 and J is TRBJ1-1. Germline assignment: CDR1 LGHNA and CDR2 YSLEER. This CDR3 contains 16 residues. Here the CDR3 reads CASSQDHGTVYTEAFF.

The chain combines TRBV12-3 or TRBV12-4 with TRBJ2-2. The CDR3 consists of 16 residues. This chain's CDR3 is CASSPRGSLNTGELFF.

V gene TRBV6-5 combines with J gene TRBJ2-2. CDR1 is MNHEY and CDR2 is SVGAGI in the germline V gene. The CDR3 length is 16 residues. CDR3 in amino acids: CASSSPYSGNTGELFF.

The chain combines TRBV12-3 or TRBV12-4 with TRBJ2-5. There are 13 residues in the CDR3. The CDR3 protein is CASSLGAQETQYF.

The chain is built from TRBV20-1 and TRBJ2-3; absent DNA, TCRdb's TRBD2 call cannot be checked. The germline CDR1 and CDR2 sequences are DFQATT and SNEGSKA (reference sequence). The CDR3 length is 11 residues. CDR3 amino acids: CSATRSDTQYF.

This chain's CDR3 is CASSQDLNQPQHF. The rearrangement links TRBV14 to TRBJ1-5. The CDR3 extends over 13 amino acids. Germline CDR1 SGHDN, CDR2 FVKESK.

The J gene is TRBJ1-2, the V gene TRBV7-9; TCRdb lists TRBD1, though no DNA is available to test this call. The CDR3 length is 16 residues. The germline V gene has CDR1 SEHNR and CDR2 FQNEAQ (reference sequence). The CDR3 spells CASSLGGTLDSYGYTF.

This chain uses TRBV20-1 with TRBJ1-1. Germline-derived CDR1 and CDR2 are DFQATT and SNEGSKA (reference sequence). The CDR3 has 13 residues. The CDR3 sequence is CSAPGNRGTEAFF.

The chain joins TRBV5-1 to TRBJ2-7. Germline CDR1 reads SGHRS; CDR2 reads YFSETQ. The CDR3 is 12 residues long. CDR3 residues: CASSSEAAGQYF.

The chain carries TRBV5-5 and TRBJ2-1. The CDR3 spans 13 residues. Looked up from germline, CDR1 is SGHKS and CDR2 is YYEKEE (reference sequence). The CDR3 is CASSLAIYNEQFF. Filled out from reference TRBV5-5 and TRBJ2-1, the complete variable domain reads DAGVTQSPTHLIKTRGQQVTLRCSPISGHKSVSWYQQVLGQGPQFIFQYYEKEERGRGNFPDRFSARQFPNYSSELNVNALLLGDSALYLCASSLAIYNEQFFGPGTRLTVL.